The entry below describes one T cell receptor (beta chain). The J segment lost 4 bases and the V segment lost 1 base, leaving 4 bases of the junction unmatched. This CDR3 is built from 14 residues. Germline lookup yields CDR1 SGHNT and CDR2 YYREEE (reference sequence). The study ran its PCR with 60 Vbeta and 13 Jbeta primers. Method: immunoSEQ multiplex PCR; TCRdb's copy keeps in-frame clones and lacks some. Of over 100,000 clones listed, about 83% are singletons. This sample was included in a study of cytomegalovirus exposure and HLA in healthy donors. Whole-study context: As released early, the data held some 85 million unique TCRs from HLA-typed donors.

The material sequenced was PBMCs. The receptor was isolated from a woman younger than 45 in good health and CMV-seronegative. This chain joins TRBV5-4 and TRBJ2-5; 7 bases align to TRBD2. Written as DNA, the CDR3 is TGTGCCAGCAGCTTGCTAGGGGAGGGAGAGACCCAGTACTTC. Residues: CASSLLGEGETQYF.